This T cell receptor (beta chain) was sequenced during a study of blood T cell repertoires in COVID-19. The wider study: Samples representing acute and convalescent COVID-19 were sourced from the United States, Italy and Spain. Nucleic acid was either cDNA or gDNA, and it came from T cells, B-cell-depleted T cells, or PBMCs.

With V trimmed by 4 bases and J by 3 bases, 18 bases remained unmatched. From germline, CDR1 is SGHRS and CDR2 YFSETQ. This CDR3 spans 18 amino acids. This clone has just one count. Original processing notes: Counts of nucleated cells, estimated from reference gene primer amplification, were obtained. TCRdb's copy holds only in-frame clones and misses some; the assay was immunoSEQ multiplex PCR. V, J and clone size are taken as reported in that table, and D and trimming were inferred from the DNA itself. The profile shows fewer than 300,000 clones, 85% of them singletons. V gene TRBV5-1 combines with J gene TRBJ2-7; the match to TRBD2 covers 8 bases. The sequenced material came from peripheral blood. This receptor was identified in a middle-aged man with active or convalescent COVID-19. The CDR3 DNA sequence: TGCGCCAGCAGCCCCCACGAGCGGGAGTTTAGCAGTGACTACGAGCAGTACTTC. Encoded protein: CASSPHEREFSSDYEQYF.